The clone carrying this T cell receptor (beta chain) came up once. The antigen is not known. The CDR3 has 15 amino acids. V was pared by 6 bases and J by 8 bases, with 11 bases of the junction left unmatched. From germline, CDR1 is SGHTA and CDR2 FQGTGA. The entry originates in a study of cytomegalovirus exposure and HLA in healthy donors. Notes on the study in general: The study designated 150 or so TCR beta chains cytomegalovirus-associated. It has been reported that TCR beta sequences accurately predicted the HLA-A and HLA-B alleles of most subjects. Productive status was seen about 90% or about 30% of the time for most TCR beta V segments in an earlier analysis.

The PCR had 60 Vbeta and 13 Jbeta primers. Clones were sequenced by immunoSEQ multiplex PCR, and TCRdb holds only the in-frame ones, with some missing. The sample shows approximately 110,000 clones, over 70% of them seen only once. Material: PBMCs. This chain connects TRBV7-3 to TRBJ2-1; 9 positions match TRBD2. This clonotype was sampled from a young man in good health and CMV-seronegative. The CDR3 region has the DNA TGTGCCAGCAGTTATAGCGGGAGCCGCCCTGATGAGCAGTTCTTC. It encodes CASSYSGSRPDEQFF.